Shown below are 24 T cell receptor beta chains from a single sample sequenced in a study of patients and donors after allogeneic stem cell transplantation. From the RT-PCR reads, TCRdb called clonotypes with MiXCR, one entry per CDR3 protein. The sample lists 900,000 to 1,000,000 distinct CDR3 sequences, about a sixth occurring once. Specimen: blood, either unsorted or a sorted T cell fraction (not recorded which). These TCRs come from a human donor who was either an allogeneic HSCT recipient or a stem cell or donor lymphocyte infusion donor (not recorded which). It is not recorded whose cells these are; they may come from a transplant donor.

This clonotype was found a few times. V usage is TRBV10-3 and J usage is TRBJ2-2, with 7 bases lining up with TRBD2. Germline V lookup: CDR1 ENHRY, CDR2 SYGVKD. After removal of 7 bases from V and 3 bases from J, the junction contained 2 bases not matched to a gene. CDR3 length: 13 amino acids. The CDR3 is CAIMGGDTGELFF. The CDR3 DNA sequence: TGTGCCATCATGGGGGGGGACACCGGGGAGCTGTTTTTT.

The chain uses TRBV5-1 and TRBJ2-5, with TRBD1 matching 7 bases. Germline CDR1 SGHRS, CDR2 YFSETQ. Trimming took 3 bases from V and 3 from J; bases not matched to a gene: 14. This CDR3 region has 17 residues. The CDR3 DNA is TGCGCCAGCAGCTGGCAACGGTACGGGACAGAGAAAGAGACCCAGTACTTC. This sequence encodes CASSWQRYGTEKETQYF.

At least ten counts were recorded for this clonotype. The rearrangement joins TRBV11-2 to TRBJ2-3; no clear D gene. Trimming stripped 0 bases from V and 3 bases from J, with 13 bases between. Germline V gene sequence: CDR1 SGHAT, CDR2 FQNNGV. The CDR3 length is 16 residues. CDR3 sequence (DNA): TGTGCCAGCAGCTTAGAGGGTCTGGCCGGGACAGATACGCAGTATTTT. Amino acid sequence: CASSLEGLAGTDTQYF.

V gene TRBV20-1 combines with J gene TRBJ2-1, with 7 positions matching TRBD2. Germline V gene sequence: CDR1 DFQATT, CDR2 SNEGSKA (reference sequence). The CDR3 has 12 amino acids. The ends lost 4 bases at V and 15 bases at J; junction bases unmatched: 12. CDR3 residues: CSATGLDGLPFF. Written as DNA, the CDR3 is TGCAGTGCTACCGGACTAGATGGTTTGCCGTTCTTC.

This clonotype was observed a few times. The J gene is TRBJ1-3, the V gene TRBV15; maybe TRBD1 (6 bases). The length of the CDR3 is 17 residues. Germline CDR1 and CDR2: LNHNV and YYDKDF (reference sequence). The germline V and J ends were trimmed by 0 bases and 0 bases, with 12 bases remaining between them. Here the CDR3 reads CATSRDLGTSSGNTIYF. The CDR3 DNA is TGTGCCACCAGCAGAGATTTGGGGACAAGCTCTGGAAACACCATATATTTT.

Only a few counts were recorded for this clonotype. The chain uses TRBV7-8 and TRBJ2-2, with D possibly matching TRBD1 (5 bases). V shed 5 bases and J shed 0 bases, with 13 bases lying between them. The CDR3 totals 16 residues. Germline V CDR1 and CDR2: SGHVS, FQNEAQ. The CDR3 reads CASSPMVQANTGELFF. The CDR3 nucleotides are TGTGCCAGCAGCCCAATGGTACAGGCGAACACCGGGGAGCTGTTTTTT.

This chain joins TRBV7-9 and TRBJ2-2; the D gene is possibly TRBD2 (6 bases). The CDR3 runs to 15 residues. Looked up from germline, CDR1 is SEHNR and CDR2 is FQNEAQ (reference sequence). V lost 8 bases and J 0 bases, leaving 13 bases between the germline ends. The CDR3 region has the DNA TGTGCCAGCGGGGGGTACTCCGCGAACACCGGGGAGCTGTTTTTT. Protein sequence: CASGGYSANTGELFF.

This clonotype has just a few counts. CDR3 bases: TGTGCCAGCACAAGGACAGGGCCCGACGAGCAGTACTTC. Translated, it gives CASTRTGPDEQYF. V and J are TRBV12-3 or TRBV12-4 and TRBJ2-7; TRBD1 matches at 8 bases. The V and J ends lost 7 bases and 5 bases, in that order; junction bases with no gene match: 7. The CDR3 has 13 residues.

The chain joins TRBV18 to TRBJ1-5; D not resolved. CDR3 size: 16 residues. CDR1 and CDR2 from the germline V gene are KGHSH and LQKENI. Trimming pared 1 base from V and 0 bases from J, leaving 10 bases between. The CDR3 DNA reads as TGTGCCAGCTCACCACTTCCGTCTTATAGCAATCAGCCCCAGCATTTT. It translates to CASSPLPSYSNQPQHF.

The chain joins TRBV4-3 to TRBJ2-5, with unresolved D. Trimming stripped 0 bases from V and 3 bases from J, with 8 bases between. Germline lookup yields CDR1 LGHNA and CDR2 YSLEER. This CDR3 comprises 14 residues. The CDR3 sequence is CASSQDYFKETQYF. The CDR3 region has the DNA TGCGCCAGCAGCCAAGATTACTTTAAAGAGACCCAGTACTTC.

This chain links TRBV5-4 with TRBJ1-2; 7 bases are shared with TRBD1. CDR1 is SGHNT and CDR2 is YYREEE in the germline V gene (reference sequence). J gave up 9 bases and V 8 bases, and 10 bases lay outside the gene matches. This CDR3 is built from 12 residues. CDR3 sequence: CASRTQGGSYTF. The CDR3, as DNA: TGTGCCAGTCGGACTCAGGGGGGGAGCTACACCTTC.

This clonotype was observed a handful of times. The chain carries TRBV7-9 and TRBJ2-1; 14 positions agree with TRBD2. This CDR3 is built from 17 residues. Per germline, CDR1 SEHNR and CDR2 FQNEAQ (reference sequence). J was trimmed by 5 bases and V by 5 bases; bases with no gene match: 8. This CDR3 reads CASSRLAGGLSDNEQFF. In nucleotides, the CDR3 is TGTGCCAGCAGCAGACTAGCGGGGGGGCTATCTGACAATGAGCAGTTCTTC.

The chain combines TRBV5-1 with TRBJ2-3; 11 positions match TRBD1. Losses at the gene ends were 4 bases for V and 6 bases for J; bases not matched to a gene: 10. The CDR3 length is 16 residues. Looked up from germline, CDR1 is SGHRS and CDR2 is YFSETQ. The CDR3 loop reads CASSRGTGGGRDTQYF. The CDR3 region has the DNA TGCGCCAGCAGCCGGGGGACAGGGGGGGGCCGGGATACGCAGTATTTT.

V gene TRBV7-2 combines with J gene TRBJ1-5, with D possibly matching TRBD1 (5 bases). CDR3 length: 16 amino acids. Germline lookup yields CDR1 SGHTA and CDR2 FQGNSA. The V gene lost 1 base and the J gene lost 9 bases, with 19 bases spanning the gap. Here the CDR3 reads CASSLVRDESTRPQHF. The CDR3 bases are TGTGCCAGCAGCTTAGTCCGGGACGAAAGCACTAGGCCCCAGCATTTT.

In its sample, this clonotype was seen a few times. The rearrangement links TRBV6-5 to TRBJ2-7, with 10 bases aligning to TRBD1. Germline CDR1 is MNHEY and CDR2 is SVGAGI. The CDR3 runs 15 residues. V lost 3 bases, J lost 3 bases, and 5 bases stayed unmatched. The CDR3 region has the DNA TGTGCCAGCAGTTATCGGGACAGGGGCTTCTACGAGCAGTACTTC. The encoded protein is CASSYRDRGFYEQYF.

The chain carries TRBV5-1 and TRBJ1-6; D might be TRBD1 (6 bases). The CDR3 is made up of 15 amino acids. The V gene lost 1 base and the J gene lost 10 bases, with 15 bases spanning the gap. Germline V gives CDR1 SGHRS, CDR2 YFSETQ. CDR3 coding DNA: TGCGCCAGCAGCTTGCGGGACACCGGGGGCTCACCCCTCCACTTT. Encoded protein: CASSLRDTGGSPLHF.

This clonotype was counted only a few times. The V call is TRBV20-1, the J call TRBJ1-2; D unresolved. The CDR3 length is 12 residues. The germline V gene encodes CDR1 DFQATT and CDR2 SNEGSKA (reference sequence). V was shortened by 6 bases and J by 4 bases, with 12 bases between the two germline ends. The CDR3, as DNA: TGCAGTGCGAGTCTTACCCGCTATGGCTACACCTTC. It specifies CSASLTRYGYTF.

This clonotype showed up many times. The V gene is TRBV5-5, the J gene TRBJ1-1; possibly TRBD1 for D (5 bases). The CDR3 runs 12 residues. Per germline, CDR1 SGHKS and CDR2 YYEKEE (reference sequence). The V gene lost 0 bases and the J gene lost 7 bases, with 7 bases spanning the gap. CDR3 residues: CASSLVTDEAFF. The CDR3 region has the DNA TGTGCCAGCAGCTTGGTGACAGATGAAGCTTTCTTT.

The rearrangement links TRBV12-3 or TRBV12-4 to TRBJ1-1; D remains ambiguous. CDR3 length: 12 residues. V was clipped by 0 bases and J by 7 bases, with 6 bases between them. CDR3 nucleotides: TGTGCCAGCAGTTTAGCGCTCATTGAAGCTTTCTTT. Protein sequence: CASSLALIEAFF.

This clonotype turned up a few times. CDR3 bases: TGTGCCAGCAGGCGGGAAGGCACCGGGGAGCTGTTTTTT. It is translated as CASRREGTGELFF. V gene TRBV2 combines with J gene TRBJ2-2; maybe TRBD2 (6 bases). The CDR3 contains 13 residues. Germline V lookup: CDR1 SNHLY, CDR2 FYNNEI. Trimming stripped 6 bases from V and 4 bases from J, with 9 bases between.

The V gene is TRBV5-1, the J gene TRBJ2-3; D is unclear. V dropped 0 bases and J dropped 6 bases, with 14 bases sitting between them. The CDR3 covers 15 residues. Per the germline V gene, CDR1 is SGHRS and CDR2 is YFSETQ. In nucleotides, the CDR3 is TGCGCCAGCAGCTTGGGGGCCGACCCGAGGGATACGCAGTATTTT. It specifies CASSLGADPRDTQYF.

This clonotype was seen a handful of times. V gene TRBV3-1 combines with J gene TRBJ2-1, with 7 bases fitting TRBD1. Germline V gives CDR1 LGHDT, CDR2 YNNKEL (reference sequence). The J segment lost 3 bases and the V segment lost 3 bases, leaving 11 bases of the junction unmatched. The CDR3 covers 17 residues. Here the CDR3 DNA reads TGTGCCAGCAGCCAGCAAACAGGGGTGGTCAGCTACAATGAGCAGTTCTTC. This codes for CASSQQTGVVSYNEQFF.

The sample holds a few counts of this clonotype. The chain employs TRBV4-1 and TRBJ1-5, with TRBD1 identical over 7 bases. The CDR3 extends over 15 amino acids. V was clipped by 3 bases and J by 2 bases; unmatched bases: 4. Per the germline V gene, CDR1 is MGHRA and CDR2 is YSYEKL. The CDR3 DNA is TGCGCCAGCAGCCACCACAGGGGAGGCAATCAGCCCCAGCATTTT. It encodes CASSHHRGGNQPQHF.

This clonotype was recorded a few times. This chain uses TRBV9 with TRBJ1-1; 7 bases fit TRBD1. Germline loops: CDR1 SGDLS, CDR2 YYNGEE. V shed 4 bases and J 0 bases; nucleotides not matched to a gene: 6. The CDR3 is 15 amino acids. The CDR3 loop is CASSRAGTVNTEAFF. CDR3 in DNA: TGTGCCAGCAGCAGAGCCGGGACAGTGAACACTGAAGCTTTCTTT.